These 11 T cell receptor beta chains were sequenced from one sample in a study of blood T cell repertoires in COVID-19. The table came from immunoSEQ multiplex PCR; TCRdb's copy has only in-frame clones and leaves some out. Among about 36,000 clones listed, over 60% were seen once. Sequenced sample: peripheral blood. The receptors stem from a man aged 55 to 70 with active COVID-19.

This chain joins TRBV27 and TRBJ2-1, with 14 positions matching TRBD2. After removal of 5 bases from V and 4 bases from J, the junction contained 4 bases not matched to a gene. The V gene's germline CDR1 is MNHEY and CDR2 SMNVEV (reference sequence). The CDR3 totals 16 residues. The CDR3 loop is CASSLGLAGGYNEQFF. CDR3 DNA sequence: TGTGCCAGCAGTCTAGGACTAGCGGGAGGATACAATGAGCAGTTCTTC.

The chain links TRBV29-1 to TRBJ1-6, with 8 nucleotides matching TRBD1. The germline CDR1 and CDR2 sequences are SQVTM and ANQGSEA. The CDR3 runs to 15 residues. The V segment lost 6 bases and the J segment 5 bases; nucleotides outside the gene matches: 9. The CDR3 DNA is TGCAGCGTCCGCCAGACAGGGGATAATAATTCACCCCTCCACTTT. This sequence encodes CSVRQTGDNNSPLHF.

This clone was found once. The chain uses TRBV2 and TRBJ2-1; D is perhaps TRBD2 (7 bases). Germline V lookup: CDR1 SNHLY, CDR2 FYNNEI. The CDR3 spans 15 residues. V shed 7 bases and J shed 6 bases, with 19 bases lying between them. The CDR3 loop reads CASTDMGAGVNEQFF. The DNA of the CDR3 is TGTGCCAGCACCGACATGGGGGCGGGGGTCAATGAGCAGTTCTTC.

The V call is TRBV12-1, the J call TRBJ1-3; no check of the table's D call, TRBD1, against the DNA was made. TRBV12-1 is recorded as a pseudogene. CDR3 length: 14 amino acids. The DNA of the CDR3 is TGTGCCAGCAGCTTTGTGGGCAGGGTCCACACCATATATTTT. Amino acid sequence: CASSFVGRVHTIYF.

V usage is TRBV15 and J usage is TRBJ1-1; 9 nucleotides match TRBD1. From germline, CDR1 is LNHNV and CDR2 YYDKDF (reference sequence). V gave up 3 bases and J gave up 2 bases; unmatched junction bases: 4. CDR3 size: 15 residues. DNA for the CDR3: TGTGCCACCAGCAGGAGGACAGGGGATAACACTGAAGCTTTCTTT. It specifies CATSRRTGDNTEAFF.

CDR3 sequence (DNA): TGTGCCAGCAGCTTAGTAGCGGCCGGGGAGCTGTTTTTT. Translated, it gives CASSLVAAGELFF. This chain uses TRBV7-9 with TRBJ2-2; D is possibly TRBD2 (6 bases). The CDR3 runs 13 residues. V was trimmed by 1 base and J by 6 bases, leaving 6 bases between them. CDR1 and CDR2 from the germline V gene are SEHNR and FQNEAQ (reference sequence).

V is TRBV19 and J is TRBJ1-1; 7 nucleotides align to TRBD1. With V trimmed by 7 bases and J by 0 bases, 14 bases remained unmatched. From germline, CDR1 is LNHDA and CDR2 SQIVND (reference sequence). This CDR3 has 17 residues. CDR3 protein: CASMNEGARVLNTEAFF. In nucleotides, the CDR3 is TGTGCCAGTATGAATGAGGGGGCACGGGTACTGAACACTGAAGCTTTCTTT.

The chain couples TRBV5-1 to TRBJ2-7, with D possibly being TRBD1 (6 bases). V was pared by 0 bases and J by 2 bases, with 12 bases between. The CDR3 is 15 residues long. Germline V gives CDR1 SGHRS, CDR2 YFSETQ. The CDR3 protein is CASSLGDTRTYEQYF. The CDR3 coding sequence is TGCGCCAGCAGCTTGGGGGACACCCGTACCTACGAGCAGTACTTC. The full variable domain, its missing parts supplied by reference TRBV5-1 and TRBJ2-7, is KAGVTQTPRYLIKTRGQQVTLSCSPISGHRSVSWYQQTPGQGLQFLFEYFSETQRNKGNFPGRFSGRQFSNSRSEMNVSTLELGDSALYLCASSLGDTRTYEQYFGPGTRLTVT.

This chain connects TRBV3-1 (or the pseudogene TRBV3-2) to TRBJ2-7, with D possibly being TRBD2 (5 bases). The CDR3 spans 16 residues. Germline lookup yields CDR1 LGHDT and CDR2 YNNKEL (reference sequence). Trimming shortened V by 0 bases and J by 3 bases, and 15 bases separated the two germline ends. The CDR3 sequence is CASSQDLWTGDYEQYF. The CDR3 nucleotides are TGTGCCAGCAGCCAAGATTTGTGGACTGGGGACTACGAGCAGTACTTC.

DNA of the CDR3: TGTGCCGGCAAAGCGGGGGGCCAGGACACTGAAGCTTTCTTT. Its translation: CAGKAGGQDTEAFF. The V and J genes are TRBV5-4 and TRBJ1-1; possibly TRBD1 for D (6 bases). Trimming stripped 10 bases from V and 3 bases from J, with 19 bases between. CDR1 is SGHNT, CDR2 YYREEE, per germline (reference sequence). The CDR3 totals 14 residues.

This rearrangement joins TRBV5-1 to TRBJ1-6, with TRBD1 as a possible D gene (6 bases). V gave up 0 bases and J gave up 14 bases, with 12 bases separating them. This CDR3 comprises 13 residues. Germline CDR1 and CDR2: SGHRS and YFSETQ. The CDR3 sequence is CASSLGQDRALHF. CDR3 bases: TGCGCCAGCAGCTTGGGACAGGATCGGGCCCTCCACTTT. The full variable domain, with the rest looked up from reference TRBV5-1 and TRBJ1-6, is KAGVTQTPRYLIKTRGQQVTLSCSPISGHRSVSWYQQTPGQGLQFLFEYFSETQRNKGNFPGRFSGRQFSNSRSEMNVSTLELGDSALYLCASSLGQDRALHFGNGTRLTVT.